One sample yielded the 30 T cell receptor beta chains listed below, sequenced in a study of cytomegalovirus exposure and HLA in healthy donors. PCR used 60 Vbeta primers and 13 Jbeta primers. Only in-frame clones appear in the TCRdb table, and some are missing; sequencing was by immunoSEQ multiplex PCR. The profile shows around 100,000 clones, 70% to 80% of them singletons. The sample taken for sequencing was PBMCs. The receptors shown here come from a man between 50 and 59 years old in good health and CMV-seropositive.

This rearrangement joins TRBV6-5 to TRBJ2-7; 9 nucleotides match TRBD2. V lost 8 bases and J lost 1; bases outside the gene matches: 3. The length of the CDR3 is 13 residues. Per germline, CDR1 MNHEY and CDR2 SVGAGI. The CDR3 region is CASGLATSYEQYF. The CDR3 bases are TGTGCCAGCGGACTAGCGACTTCCTACGAGCAGTACTTC.

The V and J genes are TRBV19 and TRBJ2-7; D possibly corresponds to TRBD2 (8 bases). CDR1 is LNHDA, CDR2 SQIVND, per germline (reference sequence). Trimming shortened V by 9 bases and J by 6 bases, and 12 bases separated the two germline ends. The CDR3 sequence is 11 residues long. This chain's CDR3 is CASGRGLEQYF. The CDR3 DNA reads TGTGCCAGCGGGAGGGGGCTCGAGCAGTACTTC.

This clone was seen a single time. The chain combines TRBV5-1 with TRBJ1-2; TRBD1 matches at 8 bases. Looked up from germline, CDR1 is SGHRS and CDR2 is YFSETQ. V gave up 2 bases and J gave up 9 bases; unmatched junction bases: 6. This CDR3 is 13 amino acids long. CDR3: CASSFSDRDSYTF. In DNA form, the CDR3 reads TGCGCCAGCAGCTTTTCGGACAGGGATAGCTACACCTTC.

This clone was observed once. V usage is TRBV5-1 and J usage is TRBJ2-2; TRBD1 matches at 7 bases. The junction had 1 base not matched to a gene; V was cut back by 5 bases and J by 0 bases. Germline values: CDR1 SGHRS, CDR2 YFSETQ. The CDR3 sequence is 14 residues long. CDR3 sequence: CASRTGSNTGELFF. The DNA of the CDR3 is TGCGCCAGCAGGACAGGGTCGAACACCGGGGAGCTGTTTTTT.

This chain uses TRBV5-6 with TRBJ2-6; unclear D gene. The CDR3 sequence is 14 residues long. The germline V gene has CDR1 SGHDT and CDR2 YYEEEE. The germline V and J ends were trimmed by 7 bases and 1 base, with 9 bases remaining between them. CDR3 region: CASADWSGANVLTF. CDR3 nucleotide sequence: TGTGCCAGCGCCGACTGGTCTGGGGCCAACGTCCTGACTTTC. Variable domain in full (rest from reference TRBV5-6 and TRBJ2-6): DAGVTQSPTHLIKTRGQQVTLRCSPKSGHDTVSWYQQALGQGPQFIFQYYEEEERQRGNFPDRFSGHQFPNYSSELNVNALLLGDSALYLCASADWSGANVLTFGAGSRLTVL.

The chain recombines TRBV5-1 with TRBJ2-2; possibly TRBD1 for D (5 bases). The germline V and J ends were trimmed by 0 bases and 7 bases, with 10 bases remaining between them. The length of the CDR3 is 14 residues. Germline CDR1 and CDR2: SGHRS and YFSETQ. The CDR3 sequence is CASSLVGAVGELFF. The DNA of the CDR3 is TGCGCCAGCAGCTTGGTAGGGGCGGTCGGGGAGCTGTTTTTT.

This chain uses TRBV5-5 with TRBJ1-2, with D unresolved. The CDR3 runs 15 residues. V was clipped by 0 bases and J by 4 bases, with 13 bases between them. Per germline, CDR1 SGHKS and CDR2 YYEKEE (reference sequence). The CDR3 DNA follows: TGTGCCAGCAGCTTGGCGTCTCTGGGAGGCTATGGCTACACCTTC. This encodes CASSLASLGGYGYTF.

The chain combines TRBV7-2 with TRBJ1-2; D gene ambiguous. There are 14 residues in the CDR3. V was pared by 2 bases and J by 0 bases, with 7 bases between. Germline CDR1 reads SGHTA; CDR2 reads FQGNSA. The CDR3 region is CASSLQQPNYGYTF. The CDR3 coding sequence is TGTGCCAGCAGCTTACAACAGCCTAACTATGGCTACACCTTC.

The chain links TRBV14 to TRBJ2-3, with a weak D call TRBD2 (6 bases). The CDR3 sequence is 13 residues long. CDR1 is SGHDN and CDR2 is FVKESK in the germline V gene. V lost 6 bases and J lost 3, with 10 bases in between. The CDR3 is CASRGGRTDTQYF. For the CDR3, the DNA is TGTGCCAGCAGGGGGGGAAGGACAGATACGCAGTATTTT.

This clone has a single count. This chain links TRBV7-3 with TRBJ2-7; D may be TRBD2 (6 bases). CDR1 is SGHTA, CDR2 FQGTGA, per germline. Between the trimmed V and J ends, which lost 4 bases and 0 bases, there was a span of 13 bases. This CDR3 is 15 amino acids long. The chain's CDR3 is CASSYRDFSSYEQYF. CDR3 in DNA: TGTGCCAGCAGCTACCGGGACTTTTCCTCCTACGAGCAGTACTTC.

The V gene is TRBV11-2, the J gene TRBJ2-1; 11 positions agree with TRBD2. Germline lookup yields CDR1 SGHAT and CDR2 FQNNGV. The CDR3 spans 19 residues. Trimming removed 8 bases from V and 0 bases from J; junction bases left unmatched: 15. The CDR3 loop is CASVLRLAGSPGSYNEQFF. The CDR3 region has the DNA TGTGCCAGCGTTCTACGACTAGCGGGGTCTCCGGGCTCCTACAATGAGCAGTTCTTC.

This rearrangement joins TRBV27 to TRBJ1-5, with a possible D match to TRBD1 (5 bases). This CDR3 is built from 13 residues. Germline loops: CDR1 MNHEY, CDR2 SMNVEV (reference sequence). V gave up 4 bases and J gave up 7 bases, with 11 bases separating them. The CDR3 protein is CASSYFGGQPQHF. DNA for the CDR3: TGTGCCAGCAGTTACTTCGGGGGACAGCCCCAGCATTTT.

V usage is TRBV28 and J usage is TRBJ1-5; D is ambiguous. Trimming pared 3 bases from V and 4 bases from J, leaving 13 bases between. There are 15 residues in the CDR3. Germline-derived CDR1 and CDR2 are MDHEN and SYDVKM. CDR3 DNA sequence: TGTGCCAGCAGTTTGGCCCAGGATAATAATCAGCCCCAGCATTTT. Translating it yields CASSLAQDNNQPQHF.

The chain is built from TRBV19 and TRBJ2-1; 11 positions match TRBD2. This CDR3 contains 15 residues. Germline loops: CDR1 LNHDA, CDR2 SQIVND (reference sequence). Trimming at V came to 2 bases and at J to 6 bases, leaving 3 bases not matched to a gene. The CDR3 reads CASSILAGGGNEQFF. The CDR3 DNA reads TGTGCCAGTAGTATACTAGCGGGAGGCGGCAATGAGCAGTTCTTC.

This sequence joins TRBV18 and TRBJ2-7, with 7 bases matching TRBD1. This CDR3 is built from 14 residues. Germline-derived CDR1 and CDR2 are KGHSH and LQKENI. The V gene end was trimmed by 3 bases and the J gene end by 0 bases; junction bases not matched to a gene: 2. The CDR3: CASSPPGGSYEQYF. CDR3 sequence (DNA): TGTGCCAGCTCACCTCCAGGGGGCTCCTACGAGCAGTACTTC.

The gene calls are TRBV4-1 and TRBJ1-2; D may be TRBD1 (6 bases). CDR3 size: 15 residues. CDR1 is MGHRA, CDR2 YSYEKL, per germline. Trimming pared 3 bases from V and 4 bases from J, leaving 15 bases between. CDR3: CASSQADGQLYGYTF. The CDR3 coding sequence is TGCGCCAGCAGCCAGGCCGACGGACAGCTCTATGGCTACACCTTC.

This clone was seen only a few times. The chain recombines TRBV5-4 with TRBJ1-1; no reliable D call. Trimming removed 2 bases at V and 0 bases at J, with 8 bases between. Looked up from germline, CDR1 is SGHNT and CDR2 is YYREEE (reference sequence). This CDR3 region has 14 residues. The CDR3: CASSFSGVNTEAFF. The CDR3 DNA is TGTGCCAGCAGCTTTTCAGGCGTGAACACTGAAGCTTTCTTT.

The rearrangement links TRBV9 to TRBJ2-3; TRBD2 aligns across 7 bases. The CDR3 is made up of 14 amino acids. Germline-derived CDR1 and CDR2 are SGDLS and YYNGEE. After removal of 6 bases from V and 2 bases from J, the junction contained 6 bases not matched to a gene. The CDR3 reads CASTRAGDTDTQYF. The DNA of the CDR3 is TGTGCCAGCACTCGTGCGGGGGACACAGATACGCAGTATTTT.

This clone was counted only a few times. The chain links TRBV6-5 to TRBJ1-1; D not certain. Trimming cost V 5 bases and J 2 bases, with 12 bases left between them. The germline CDR1 and CDR2 sequences are MNHEY and SVGAGI. There are 14 residues in the CDR3. The CDR3 spells CASSTIPGNTEAFF. CDR3 bases: TGTGCCAGCAGTACTATCCCGGGTAACACTGAAGCTTTCTTT.

This clone turned up a few times. The chain links TRBV10-3 to TRBJ1-1; TRBD1 might be the D (5 bases). Germline-derived CDR1 and CDR2 are ENHRY and SYGVKD. The CDR3 consists of 14 residues. The V end was cut by 3 bases, the J end by 0 bases, with 8 bases between. The CDR3 bases are TGTGCCATCAGTGATCCGACAGTGAACACTGAAGCTTTCTTT. Encoded protein: CAISDPTVNTEAFF.

The chain has TRBV21-1 and TRBJ2-1; the table calls TRBD2, which could not be checked here. TRBV21-1 is termed a pseudogene. The CDR3 has 17 residues. The CDR3 DNA follows: TGTGCCAGCAGCAAAGTTTGGACTAGTTGGTTTCTGCGAGAGCAGTTCTTC. Its protein product is CASSKVWTSWFLREQFF.

Here the CDR3 reads CASSGQAGGVDEQFF. For the CDR3, the DNA is TGTGCCAGCAGTGGGCAGGCGGGGGGGGTGGATGAGCAGTTCTTC. V usage is TRBV2 and J usage is TRBJ2-1, with 9 bases aligning to TRBD2. The germline V gene encodes CDR1 SNHLY and CDR2 FYNNEI. CDR3 length: 15 residues. The V and J ends lost 4 bases and 8 bases, in that order; junction bases with no gene match: 9.

The chain employs TRBV27 and TRBJ1-3; D is unclear. The germline V gene encodes CDR1 MNHEY and CDR2 SMNVEV (reference sequence). Trimming removed 8 bases at V and 0 bases at J, with 14 bases between. The CDR3 runs 15 residues. In nucleotides, the CDR3 is TGTGCCAGCCGAAGACACCCCTCCTCTGGAAACACCATATATTTT. This codes for CASRRHPSSGNTIYF.

This clone has just one count. V gene TRBV7-2 combines with J gene TRBJ2-3; D is uncertain. The CDR3 consists of 14 residues. Germline CDR1 reads SGHTA; CDR2 reads FQGNSA. The germline V and J ends were trimmed by 0 bases and 5 bases, with 9 bases remaining between them. The CDR3 here is CASSLALFLDTQYF. The CDR3 DNA sequence: TGTGCCAGCAGCTTAGCACTATTTCTAGATACGCAGTATTTT. Complete variable domain (other parts from reference TRBV7-2 and TRBJ2-3): GAGVSQSPSNKVTEKGKDVELRCDPISGHTALYWYRQSLGQGLEFLIYFQGNSAPDKSGLPSDRFSAERTGGSVSTLTIQRTQQEDSAVYLCASSLALFLDTQYFGPGTRLTVL.

The chain joins TRBV4-1 to TRBJ2-2; D is possibly TRBD2 (6 bases). Germline V gene lookup returns CDR1 MGHRA and CDR2 YSYEKL. The CDR3 runs to 18 residues. The V and J ends lost 4 bases and 0 bases respectively, with 18 bases between them. The chain's CDR3 is CASSPGGGKGANTGELFF. The DNA of the CDR3 is TGCGCCAGCAGCCCCGGAGGAGGGAAAGGGGCGAACACCGGGGAGCTGTTTTTT.

This chain uses TRBV5-1 with TRBJ1-5; the D is unclear. Germline V gene sequence: CDR1 SGHRS, CDR2 YFSETQ. The CDR3 contains 13 residues. Between the trimmed V and J ends, which lost 0 bases and 6 bases, there was a span of 7 bases. The CDR3 spells CASSLDGVQPQHF. In DNA form, the CDR3 reads TGCGCCAGCAGCTTGGACGGGGTTCAGCCCCAGCATTTT. Combining the CDR3 with reference TRBV5-1 and TRBJ1-5 gives the whole variable domain KAGVTQTPRYLIKTRGQQVTLSCSPISGHRSVSWYQQTPGQGLQFLFEYFSETQRNKGNFPGRFSGRQFSNSRSEMNVSTLELGDSALYLCASSLDGVQPQHFGDGTRLSIL.

V is TRBV11-2 and J is TRBJ1-2; maybe TRBD1 (5 bases). V lost 5 bases and J 4 bases, leaving 20 bases between the germline ends. Germline assignment: CDR1 SGHAT and CDR2 FQNNGV. The CDR3 length is 16 residues. The CDR3 DNA follows: TGTGCCAGCAGCCACGGGGTGTCGGGCGGGGGCTATGGCTACACCTTC. Its translation is CASSHGVSGGGYGYTF.

This clone has only a few counts. The V call is TRBV9, the J call TRBJ2-2, with 15 bases matching TRBD2. Germline CDR1 is SGDLS and CDR2 is YYNGEE. The CDR3 is made up of 18 amino acids. With V trimmed by 3 bases and J by 1 base, 4 bases remained unmatched. CDR3 residues: CASSEPGLAGGNTGELFF. The CDR3 DNA follows: TGTGCCAGCAGCGAGCCGGGACTAGCGGGGGGGAACACCGGGGAGCTGTTTTTT.

The genes are TRBV7-8 and TRBJ2-5; 12 positions match TRBD1. The DNA end is more similar to TRBJ2-7, so the J call may be wrong. The CDR3 extends over 15 amino acids. Germline assignment: CDR1 SGHVS and CDR2 FQNEAQ. The CDR3 DNA is TGTGCCAGCAGCCCGTGGGGACAGGGGGCTAACGAGCAGTACTTC. As protein: CASSPWGQGANEQYF.

The chain joins TRBV5-6 to TRBJ1-5; 9 bases agree with TRBD1. Germline V lookup: CDR1 SGHDT, CDR2 YYEEEE. The CDR3 spans 15 residues. With V trimmed by 4 bases and J by 1 base, 3 bases remained unmatched. CDR3 DNA: TGTGCCAGCAGCCGGACAGGGGTGAGCAATCAGCCCCAGCATTTT. Protein sequence: CASSRTGVSNQPQHF.